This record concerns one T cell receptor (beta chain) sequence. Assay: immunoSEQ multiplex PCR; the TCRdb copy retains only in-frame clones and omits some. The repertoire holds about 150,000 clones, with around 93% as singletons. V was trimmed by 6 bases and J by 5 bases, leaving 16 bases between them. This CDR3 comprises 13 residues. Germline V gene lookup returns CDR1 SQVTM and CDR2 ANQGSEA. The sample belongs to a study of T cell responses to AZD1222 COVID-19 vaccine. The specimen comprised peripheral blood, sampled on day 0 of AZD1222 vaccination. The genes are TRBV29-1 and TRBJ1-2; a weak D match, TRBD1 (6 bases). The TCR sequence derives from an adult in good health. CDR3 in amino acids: CSVGPGQLYGYTF. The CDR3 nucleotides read TGCAGCGTCGGTCCGGGACAACTTTATGGCTACACCTTC.